This TCR beta chain emerged from a study of T cell responses to AZD1222 COVID-19 vaccine. Details on this clone: Its antigen is undetermined.

Assay used: immunoSEQ multiplex PCR; TCRdb lists only in-frame clones, some missing. The sample has approximately 140,000 clones; about 92% are singletons. Germline loops: CDR1 LNHDA, CDR2 SQIVND (reference sequence). The CDR3 consists of 16 residues. The ends lost 4 bases at V and 8 bases at J; junction bases unmatched: 12. Study conclusions and caveats: None of the repertoires were sampled until the peak T cell response had passed.

The V call is TRBV19, the J call TRBJ1-4, with TRBD1 matching 8 bases. This TCR derives from an adult in good health. The sample here was peripheral blood, taken on day 0 of AZD1222 vaccination. The CDR3 DNA sequence: TGTGCCAGTAGTAACCCCGGACAGGGAGAAGGAGAAAAACTGTTTTTT. Translated: CASSNPGQGEGEKLFF.